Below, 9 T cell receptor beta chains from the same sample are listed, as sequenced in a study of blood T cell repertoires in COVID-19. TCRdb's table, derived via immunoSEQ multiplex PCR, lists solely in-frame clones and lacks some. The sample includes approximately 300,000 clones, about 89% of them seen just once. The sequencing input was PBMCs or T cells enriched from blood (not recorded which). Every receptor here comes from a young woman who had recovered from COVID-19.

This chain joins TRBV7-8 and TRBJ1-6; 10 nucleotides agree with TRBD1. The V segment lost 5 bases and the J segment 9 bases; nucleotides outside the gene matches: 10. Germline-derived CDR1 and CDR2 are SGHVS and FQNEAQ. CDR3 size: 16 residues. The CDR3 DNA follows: TGTGCCAGCAGCATCAAGACAGGGGGCCCAACTTCACCCCTCCACTTT. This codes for CASSIKTGGPTSPLHF.

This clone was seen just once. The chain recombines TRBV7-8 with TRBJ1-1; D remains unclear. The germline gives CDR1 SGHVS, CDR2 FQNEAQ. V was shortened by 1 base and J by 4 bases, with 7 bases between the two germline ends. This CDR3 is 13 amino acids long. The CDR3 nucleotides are TGTGCCAGCAGCTTAGACCGCGGCACTGAAGCTTTCTTT. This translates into CASSLDRGTEAFF.

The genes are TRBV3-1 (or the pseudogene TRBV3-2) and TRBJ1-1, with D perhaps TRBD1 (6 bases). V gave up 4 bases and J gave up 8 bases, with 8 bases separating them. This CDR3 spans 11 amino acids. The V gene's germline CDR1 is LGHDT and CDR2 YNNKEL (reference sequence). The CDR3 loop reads CASSLQGEAFF. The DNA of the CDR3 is TGTGCCAGCAGCCTACAGGGCGAAGCTTTCTTT.

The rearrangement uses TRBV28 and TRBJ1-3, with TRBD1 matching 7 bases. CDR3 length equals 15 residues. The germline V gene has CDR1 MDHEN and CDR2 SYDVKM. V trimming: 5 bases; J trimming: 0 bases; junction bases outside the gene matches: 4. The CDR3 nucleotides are TGTGCCAGCAGTAAGCCAGGGGGCTCTGGAAACACCATATATTTT. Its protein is CASSKPGGSGNTIYF.

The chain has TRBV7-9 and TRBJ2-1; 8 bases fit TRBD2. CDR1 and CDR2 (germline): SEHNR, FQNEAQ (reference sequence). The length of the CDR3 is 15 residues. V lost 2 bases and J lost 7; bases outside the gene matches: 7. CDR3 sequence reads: CASSLSSGSNNEQFF. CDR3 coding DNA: TGTGCCAGCAGCTTATCCAGCGGGAGTAATAATGAGCAGTTCTTC.

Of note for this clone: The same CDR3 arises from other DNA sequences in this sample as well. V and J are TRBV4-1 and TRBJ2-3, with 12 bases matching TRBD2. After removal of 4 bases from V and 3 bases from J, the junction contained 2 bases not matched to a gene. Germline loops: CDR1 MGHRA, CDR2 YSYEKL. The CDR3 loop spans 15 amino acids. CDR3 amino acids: CASSLGLAGTDTQYF. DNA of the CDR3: TGCGCCAGCAGCCTTGGACTAGCGGGGACAGATACGCAGTATTTT.

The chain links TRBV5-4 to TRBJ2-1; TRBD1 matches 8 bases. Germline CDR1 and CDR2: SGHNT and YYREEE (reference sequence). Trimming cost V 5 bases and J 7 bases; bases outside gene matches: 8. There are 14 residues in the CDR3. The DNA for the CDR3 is TGTGCCAGCAGGGCTTCGACAGGGGAAAATGAGCAGTTCTTC. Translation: CASRASTGENEQFF.

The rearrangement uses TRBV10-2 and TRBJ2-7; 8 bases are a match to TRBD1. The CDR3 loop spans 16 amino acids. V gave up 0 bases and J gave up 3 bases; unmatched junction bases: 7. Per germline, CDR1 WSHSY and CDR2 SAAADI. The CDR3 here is CASSESAGGVIYEQYF. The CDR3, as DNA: TGCGCCAGCAGTGAGTCGGCAGGGGGCGTTATCTACGAGCAGTACTTC.

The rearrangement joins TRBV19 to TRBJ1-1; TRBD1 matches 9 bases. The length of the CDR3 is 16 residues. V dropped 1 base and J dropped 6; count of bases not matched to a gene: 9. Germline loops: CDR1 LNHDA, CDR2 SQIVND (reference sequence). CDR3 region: CASSIVWDREEAEAFF. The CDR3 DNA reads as TGTGCCAGTAGTATAGTCTGGGACAGGGAGGAAGCTGAAGCTTTCTTT.